Presented here are 6 T cell receptor beta chains from one specimen sequenced in a study of shared clonotypes between healthy human individuals. Assay: immunoSEQ multiplex PCR; the TCRdb copy retains only in-frame clones and omits some. The table has some 2,400,000 clones, nearly 97% seen once. Sample: naive CD4+ T cells sorted from blood. Noted subset: CD45RA+ positively selected. These receptors came from a man aged 18 to 29 in good health.

The CDR3 region is CASSNRDYGYTF. In DNA form, the CDR3 reads TGTGCCAGCAGTAACAGGGACTATGGCTACACCTTC. The rearrangement joins TRBV27 to TRBJ1-2; perhaps TRBD1 as D (6 bases). V was shortened by 5 bases and J by 3 bases, with 7 bases between the two germline ends. The CDR3 is made up of 12 amino acids. Germline CDR1 and CDR2: MNHEY and SMNVEV (reference sequence).

This chain connects TRBV14 to TRBJ2-5; 8 nucleotides align to TRBD1. The germline V gene encodes CDR1 SGHDN and CDR2 FVKESK. After removal of 1 base from V and 1 base from J, the junction contained 2 bases not matched to a gene. The CDR3 is 15 residues long. The CDR3 bases are TGTGCCAGCAGCCAAGGGACAGGGATCCAAGAGACCCAGTACTTC. Its protein is CASSQGTGIQETQYF.

With respect to this clone: The same CDR3 arises from other DNA sequences in this sample as well. The chain carries TRBV5-1 and TRBJ2-1; the match to TRBD2 covers 8 bases. V lost 3 bases, J lost 0 bases, and 2 bases stayed unmatched. In germline, CDR1 is SGHRS, CDR2 YFSETQ. This CDR3 contains 15 residues. The CDR3 spells CASSSSGSSYNEQFF. CDR3 coding DNA: TGCGCCAGCAGCTCGAGCGGGAGCTCCTACAATGAGCAGTTCTTC.

The chain recombines TRBV7-2 with TRBJ1-2, with D unclear. Germline CDR1 reads SGHTA; CDR2 reads FQGNSA. The CDR3 runs 16 residues. Trimming cost V 5 bases and J 2 bases, with 18 bases left between them. The CDR3 loop is CASSTTGSYLNYGYTF. CDR3 DNA: TGTGCCAGCAGCACCACCGGCAGCTATCTCAACTATGGCTACACCTTC.

This clone was observed a single time. The sample has other DNA sequences that encode this CDR3 too. The chain has TRBV5-1 and TRBJ2-5; the match to TRBD2 covers 8 bases. V was clipped by 2 bases and J by 4 bases; unmatched bases: 4. The CDR3 is 14 amino acids. Looked up from germline, CDR1 is SGHRS and CDR2 is YFSETQ. CDR3 amino acids: CASSFGGAGETQYF. In DNA form, the CDR3 reads TGCGCCAGCAGCTTCGGGGGGGCTGGAGAGACCCAGTACTTC.

This chain connects TRBV11-2 to TRBJ2-5; D is tentatively TRBD1 or TRBD2 (5 bases each). The V end lost 5 bases, the J end lost 5 bases, and 12 bases lay between the germline ends. Germline values: CDR1 SGHAT, CDR2 FQNNGV. The CDR3 length is 13 residues. Written as DNA, the CDR3 is TGTGCCAGCAGCCCTACCGGGGCGGAGACCCAGTACTTC. Protein sequence: CASSPTGAETQYF.